This T cell receptor beta chain was retrieved from a study of Tregs in tolerant kidney transplant recipients. Some clones are missing from TCRdb's copy, which holds only in-frame ones; the method was immunoSEQ multiplex PCR. The repertoire table contains 20,000 to 30,000 clones. The nonmyeloablative bone marrow transplants came from related graft donors, with transient mixed chimerism. CD4+CD25+CD127- Tregs, CD4+CD25- non-Tregs, CD4 and CD8 cells were sorted. The TCR comes from a human patient who received a combined kidney and bone marrow transplant. Among the T cells, some may be from the graft donor. This specimen was CD4+ T cells from blood (PBMCs), taken 6 months after the transplant.

CDR3 residues: CSAPRGGFSETQYF. The DNA read from the CDR3 is TGCAGTGCTCCCAGGGGAGGATTTAGTGAGACC. This chain links TRBV20-1 with TRBJ2-5; possibly TRBD1 or TRBD2 for D (6 bases each). Sequencing ends 3 residues short of the CDR3 end; the germline J gene provides the rest. Germline lookup yields CDR1 DFQATT and CDR2 SNEGSKA (reference sequence). Trimming cost V 5 bases and J 5 bases, with 18 bases left between them. The CDR3 consists of 14 residues.